This TCR beta chain was sequenced during a study of T cell responses to AZD1222 COVID-19 vaccine. About the research overall: Pooled together were second doses at about 4 or about 12 weeks. Regarding the study as a whole: Reports indicate that nearly half of spike-specific TCRs are directed at unmutated variant regions. Donors in the cohort were predominantly white British and more often female, and clonal diversity was possibly underestimated. Breadth and depth of Spike-specific TCRs rose after two AZD1222 doses.

Details on this clone: Its target is not known.

Produced via immunoSEQ multiplex PCR; TCRdb's table is partial and in-frame only. The sample comprises 150,000 or so clones, around 90% of which are singletons, and about 3% rests with the top ten. CDR3 length equals 12 residues. CDR1 and CDR2 from the germline V gene are WSHSY and SAAADI. V lost 2 bases and J 4 bases, leaving 3 bases between the germline ends. The source material was peripheral blood, sampled on day 0 of AZD1222 vaccination. J is TRBJ1-5 and V is TRBV10-2; D gene ambiguous. This receptor was identified in an adult in good health. For the CDR3, the DNA is TGCGCCAGCAGTGAGCCGAATCAGCCCCAGCATTTT. It codes for CASSEPNQPQHF.